This T cell receptor (beta chain) comes out of a study of blood T cell repertoires in COVID-19. The method was immunoSEQ multiplex PCR; TCRdb's version includes in-frame clones alone and lacks a portion of them. The sample lists about 160,000 clones; over 90% were seen once. From germline, CDR1 is MNHEY and CDR2 SVGAGI. CDR3 length: 16 amino acids. Trimming took 2 bases from V and 7 from J; bases not matched to a gene: 9. The chain joins TRBV6-5 to TRBJ1-5, with 9 bases that match TRBD1. This TCR derives from a man over 45 with acute or convalescent COVID-19. The sequencing sample was made of peripheral blood. CDR3 DNA: TGTGCCAGCAGTTACCCCGCGGGACAGGGTGGCCAGCCCCAGCATTTT. As protein: CASSYPAGQGGQPQHF.